The T cell receptor beta chain described here comes from a study of blood T cells in healthy people across ages. Only a few counts were recorded for this clonotype. The authors ran a second PCR of roughly 6 to 12 cycles using a sample-barcoded 5' primer and a J-beta primer mix. With 12 random nucleotides, a template-switch adaptor tagged each individual cDNA molecule. Via MiXCR, TCRdb re-called the 5' RACE reads, giving one row per CDR3 protein. The sample holds approximately 940,000 distinct CDR3 sequences, 45% to 50% seen once. The CDR3 is 14 residues long. In germline, CDR1 is ENHRY, CDR2 SYGVKD. Trimming stripped 6 bases from V and 7 bases from J, with 16 bases between.

Sample: blood. The rearrangement joins TRBV10-3 to TRBJ2-1; perhaps TRBD2 as D (6 bases). The receptor was derived from a man aged 25 to 40 in good health. This CDR3 reads CAIRDLGGSNEQFF. CDR3 sequence (DNA): TGTGCCATCAGAGATTTGGGGGGATCTAATGAGCAGTTCTTC.